The present T cell receptor (beta chain) was sequenced within a study of blood T cell repertoires in COVID-19 (dated by TCRdb to 2018 to 2021). For the wider study: Samples from collaborators originated in the United States, Italy and Spain and spanned both the acute and convalescent phases of COVID-19. The prospective study material was composed of cDNA or gDNA derived from T cells, B-cell-depleted T cells, or PBMCs. Deeply sampled blood TCRbeta repertoires from subjects exposed to, actively infected with, or recovered from COVID-19 were included in the dataset. The repertoires were released in a freely available public database meant as a resource for research on the immune response to SARS-CoV-2. Samples came from the ongoing ImmuneRACE study (first 160 participants) plus 1,254 subjects from 6 global collaborators. A de-identified subject ID, COVID-19 status, age in years and sex were almost always included in the sample metadata. Where available, HLA class I and class II types were obtained from metadata supplied by the sample provider rather than from assay-based typing.

In Seattle, one collaborating source enrolled patients while the infection was active and tracked those patients longitudinally over the course of disease. Collaborating institutions collected whole blood in K2EDTA tubes following their own protocols. For TCRbeta analysis, collaborators shipped samples in one of three forms: frozen whole blood, isolated PBMCs, or DNA extracted from either of those sample types. The paper as a whole reports these results and caveats: Clinical and demographic metadata were provided uncurated, with the amount varying by source and participant.

CDR1 DFQATT and CDR2 SNEGSKA were looked up in the germline V gene (reference sequence). Counted from cysteine to phenylalanine, this CDR3 has 11 amino acids. The DNA shown is the 33-base CDR3, in frame from base 1. V and J lose 4 bases and 11 bases, and a span of 14 bases separates them. Regarding this clone: The clone's antigen remains unknown. No base quality values were provided; no much bigger clone lies one nucleotide off.

TCRbeta CDR3 regions were amplified from genomic DNA by means of the immunoSEQ Assay, a bias-controlled multiplex PCR. Under the source paper's analysis protocol: The number of nucleated cells in each sample was estimated by amplification of reference gene primers within the assay. Sequence reads were collapsed and filtered to measure the absolute abundance of every unique TCRbeta CDR3 rearrangement. For each sample, productive Simpson clonality was calculated as the square root of Simpson's diversity index over productive rearrangements. The table was pulled from immuneACCESS by TCRdb, which kept in-frame rearrangements only. Such tables lose some clones; where checked, under half of the loss comes from unresolved V genes, and the rest has no known cause. V and J calls plus clone size are reproduced from that table; the DNA served to infer D and trimming. The sample table holds some 170,000 clones, of which 87% were seen once. Together, the top ten hold roughly an eighth of the sample.

Material for sequencing was peripheral blood. The rearrangement joined TRBV20-1 to TRBJ1-1; perhaps TRBD1 is the D gene, with 5 bases matching. This sequence originates from a woman between 65 and 79 years old with COVID-19, enrolled during active disease. The DNA sequence reads TGCAGTGCTACCCCGGGACTCTTGGCTTTCTTT. The resulting protein is CSATPGLLAFF.